A single T cell receptor beta chain is shown here with its context. Its specificity is not known. An immunoSEQ assay, version v3.0, was performed at survey level. What sequencing targeted per sample was roughly 40,000-50,000 T-cell genomes. TCRdb's copy holds only in-frame clones and misses some; the assay was immunoSEQ multiplex PCR. The sample has 20,000 or so clones, approximately 80% seen once. V was shortened by 3 bases and J by 8 bases, with 14 bases between the two germline ends. The germline V gene encodes CDR1 SGDLS and CDR2 YYNGEE. There are 13 residues in the CDR3. This entry comes from a study of long-term antiretroviral therapy in people with HIV. The study's findings and limits: Controls showed broader CDR3 length ranges than did the HIV repertoires.

This sequence was found in a man aged 25 to 40 with HIV. The material sequenced was unsorted PBMCs, taken approximately 5.7 years after starting antiretroviral therapy. The chain couples TRBV9 to TRBJ1-2, with a weak D call TRBD1 (5 bases). CDR3 residues: CASSDPQWGGYTF. For the CDR3, the DNA is TGTGCCAGCAGCGACCCTCAATGGGGGGGCTACACCTTC.